The rows below give T cell receptor beta chains drawn from one sample of a study of blood T cell repertoires in COVID-19. The assay was immunoSEQ multiplex PCR, and TCRdb's table has in-frame clones only and misses some. The table lists approximately 90,000 clones, approximately 83% of them singletons, with 3.5% to 4% in the top ten. The sample was peripheral blood. All receptors derive from a man aged 55 to 69 with acute or convalescent COVID-19. CDR3s include the opening cysteine and the closing phenylalanine or tryptophan. D genes are given only for firm matches. A clone size is listed for some rows: how often the clone was seen (once, few, many), or a class if it is expanded.

d_call	v_call	clone_size	j_call	cdr3_aa	cdr3_nt
TRBD1	TRBV19	.	TRBJ2-5	CASSRTGVGETQYF	TGTGCCAGTAGCCGTACAGGGGTAGGAGAGACCCAGTACTTC
.	TRBV2	.	TRBJ1-4	CASIGGSTNEKLFF	TGTGCCAGTATAGGCGGCTCAACTAATGAAAAACTGTTTTTT
TRBD2	TRBV10-2	.	TRBJ2-1	CASRGLAGINNEQFF	TGCGCCAGCAGGGGACTAGCGGGAATCAACAATGAGCAGTTCTTC
.	TRBV12-5	.	TRBJ1-1	CASGLVFPGRGDEAFF	TGTGCTAGTGGTTTGGTTTTTCCGGGGAGGGGCGACGAAGCTTTCTTT
TRBD2	TRBV7-7	.	TRBJ2-3	CASSLGAGAFDTQYF	TGTGCCAGCAGCTTAGGAGCGGGAGCGTTCGATACGCAGTATTTT
.	TRBV7-2	.	TRBJ2-7	CASSPSYEQYF	TGTGCCAGCAGCCCTTCCTACGAGCAGTACTTC
TRBD2	TRBV7-2	.	TRBJ2-4	CASSFSLNSGGGTKNIQYF	TGTGCCAGCAGCTTTTCTCTTAATAGCGGGGGGGGAACCAAAAACATTCAGTACTTC
.	TRBV6-5	.	TRBJ1-6	CASSYALKNSPLHF	TGTGCCAGCAGTTACGCCCTAAAAAATTCACCCCTCCACTTT
TRBD1	TRBV29-1	.	TRBJ1-1	CSASDRVDTEAFF	TGCAGCGCCTCTGACAGGGTGGACACTGAAGCTTTCTTT
TRBD1	TRBV24-1	.	TRBJ2-2	CATSDTGGTGELFF	TGTGCCACCAGTGATACAGGGGGAACCGGGGAGCTGTTTTTT
TRBD1	TRBV30	.	TRBJ1-2	CAWIRDSAYGYTF	TGTGCCTGGATTAGGGACAGCGCGTATGGCTACACCTTC
TRBD1	TRBV19	.	TRBJ2-6	CASSSRQGGANVLTF	TGTGCCAGTAGTTCGCGACAGGGTGGGGCCAACGTCCTGACTTTC
.	TRBV27	few	TRBJ2-2	CASRSRAGELFF	TGTGCCAGCAGGTCGCGAGCCGGGGAGCTGTTTTTT
TRBD2	TRBV30	.	TRBJ2-7	CAWSVLGAGAYEQYF	TGTGCCTGGAGTGTACTCGGGGCGGGGGCCTACGAGCAGTACTTC
TRBD1	TRBV15	.	TRBJ2-4	CATSTGQGDIQYF	TGTGCCACCAGCACGGGACAGGGAGACATTCAGTACTTC
.	TRBV4-2	.	TRBJ2-7	CASSQDYGYEQYF	TGTGCCAGCAGCCAAGATTACGGCTACGAGCAGTACTTC
TRBD2	TRBV7-2	.	TRBJ2-5	CASSHTSGAAVTQYF	TGTGCCAGCAGCCATACTAGCGGGGCAGCGGTGACCCAGTACTTC
.	TRBV2	.	TRBJ1-1	CASHRDINTEAFF	TGTGCCAGCCACAGGGACATAAACACTGAAGCTTTCTTT
TRBD1	TRBV5-1	.	TRBJ1-2	CASSIEGQTNYGYTF	TGCGCCAGCAGCATTGAGGGACAGACTAACTATGGCTACACCTTC
TRBD1	TRBV7-2	few	TRBJ2-7	CASSEPGTGSSYEQYF	TGTGCCAGCAGCGAACCCGGGACAGGGAGCTCCTACGAGCAGTACTTC
TRBD1	TRBV30	.	TRBJ2-1	CAWSVWDRDVNEQFF	TGTGCCTGGAGTGTCTGGGACAGGGATGTCAATGAGCAGTTCTTC
TRBD1	TRBV19	few	TRBJ1-5	CATAGTVRTQPQHF	TGTGCCACCGCCGGGACAGTGAGAACTCAGCCCCAGCATTTT
.	TRBV30	.	TRBJ2-7	CAWKGGPYEQYF	TGTGCCTGGAAGGGGGGGCCGTACGAGCAGTACTTC
.	TRBV27	.	TRBJ2-1	CANVGGEQFF	TGTGCTAACGTTGGCGGTGAGCAGTTCTTC
.	TRBV19	.	TRBJ2-2	CASSKLLTGELFF	TGTGCCAGTAGTAAACTACTTACCGGGGAGCTGTTTTTT
TRBD1	TRBV28	.	TRBJ2-7	CASSTLTGANEQYF	TGTGCCAGCAGTACACTAACAGGGGCAAACGAGCAGTACTTC
TRBD1	TRBV6-4	few	TRBJ2-3	CASSRTGGSTDTQYF	TGTGCCAGCAGCCGGACAGGGGGAAGCACAGATACGCAGTATTTT
TRBD2	TRBV5-6	.	TRBJ2-3	CASSVTSGEATDTQYF	TGTGCCAGCAGCGTGACTAGCGGAGAAGCCACAGATACGCAGTATTTT
.	TRBV5-4	.	TRBJ2-7	CASSSGRGSYEQYF	TGTGCCAGCAGCTCAGGCCGGGGCTCCTACGAGCAGTACTTC
TRBD2	TRBV5-1	.	TRBJ2-3	CASSLGTSGDTQYF	TGCGCCAGCAGCTTAGGGACTAGCGGAGATACGCAGTATTTT
.	TRBV5-6	.	TRBJ2-1	CASSLVGLAEQFF	TGTGCCAGCAGCTTGGTTGGTTTGGCTGAGCAGTTCTTC
TRBD2	TRBV7-9	few	TRBJ2-2	CASSPAPGGTGELFF	TGTGCCAGCAGCCCCGCACCGGGGGGCACCGGGGAGCTGTTTTTT
.	TRBV6-4	.	TRBJ1-1	CASRPSGERTEAFF	TGTGCCAGTAGACCGTCCGGGGAGAGAACTGAAGCTTTCTTT
.	TRBV4-3	once	TRBJ1-1	CASSRSGDTEAFF	TGCGCCAGCAGCCGGTCAGGGGACACTGAAGCTTTCTTT
.	TRBV7-2	.	TRBJ2-7	CASSWAGTQPYEQYF	TGTGCCAGCAGCTGGGCCGGGACTCAGCCCTACGAGCAGTACTTC
.	TRBV5-1	.	TRBJ2-7	CASRPGWESPYEQYF	TGCGCCAGCAGACCCGGATGGGAGTCACCCTACGAGCAGTACTTC
.	TRBV29-1	.	TRBJ2-5	CSVGAGGYQETQYF	TGCAGCGTTGGGGCGGGCGGGTACCAAGAGACCCAGTACTTC
.	TRBV3-1/TRBV3-2	.	TRBJ2-5	CASSQVAGRETQYF	TGTGCCAGCAGCCAAGTTGCGGGCAGAGAGACCCAGTACTTC
TRBD1	TRBV5-5	few	TRBJ2-7	CASSLGDRVIDEQYF	TGTGCCAGCAGTTTAGGGGACAGGGTTATTGACGAGCAGTACTTC
TRBD2	TRBV27	.	TRBJ2-2	CASSPTPTSVFSNTGELFF	TGTGCCAGCAGCCCCACACCAACTAGCGTATTTTCGAACACCGGGGAGCTGTTTTTT
TRBD2	TRBV6-6	.	TRBJ2-3	CASSPDRRAGGPTRNTQYF	TGTGCCAGCAGTCCAGACAGGAGAGCGGGAGGCCCCACAAGGAATACGCAGTATTTT
.	TRBV10-3	.	TRBJ2-7	CAISEQRGEQYF	TGTGCCATCAGTGAGCAACGGGGCGAGCAGTACTTC
TRBD1	TRBV19	.	TRBJ1-2	CASSIGQGARGYTF	TGTGCCAGTAGTATTGGCCAGGGGGCACGGGGCTACACCTTC
.	TRBV19	.	TRBJ1-1	CASSITGRGTEAFF	TGTGCCAGTAGTATTACAGGGAGGGGGACTGAAGCTTTCTTT
.	TRBV4-1	few	TRBJ1-4	CASSQVTGYNEKLFF	TGCGCCAGCAGCCAAGTTACCGGTTATAATGAAAAACTGTTTTTT
TRBD1	TRBV11-1	.	TRBJ2-5	CASSYGTERQETQYF	TGTGCCAGCAGTTACGGGACAGAACGCCAAGAGACCCAGTACTTC
TRBD1	TRBV10-3	few	TRBJ1-2	CATTTTGGYGYTF	TGTGCCACCACCACGACAGGGGGCTATGGCTACACCTTC